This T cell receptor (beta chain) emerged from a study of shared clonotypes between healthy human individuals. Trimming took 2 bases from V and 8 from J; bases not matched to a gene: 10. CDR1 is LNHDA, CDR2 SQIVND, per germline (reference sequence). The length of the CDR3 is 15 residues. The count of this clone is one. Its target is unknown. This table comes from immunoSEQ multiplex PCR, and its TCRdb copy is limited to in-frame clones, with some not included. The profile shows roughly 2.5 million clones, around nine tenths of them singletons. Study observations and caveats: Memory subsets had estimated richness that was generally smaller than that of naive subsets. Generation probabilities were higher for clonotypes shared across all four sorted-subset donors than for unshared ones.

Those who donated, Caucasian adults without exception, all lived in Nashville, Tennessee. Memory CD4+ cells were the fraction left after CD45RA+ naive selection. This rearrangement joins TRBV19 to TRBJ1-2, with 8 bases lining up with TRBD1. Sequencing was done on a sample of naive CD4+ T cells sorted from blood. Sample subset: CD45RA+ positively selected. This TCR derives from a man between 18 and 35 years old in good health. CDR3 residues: CASSITWQGAIGYTF. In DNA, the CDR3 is TGTGCCAGTAGTATAACTTGGCAGGGGGCTATCGGCTACACCTTC.